The rows below give T cell receptor beta chains drawn from one sample of a study of technical replicates of blood from several donors. Method: immunoSEQ multiplex PCR; TCRdb's copy keeps in-frame clones and lacks some. Of 45,000 to 60,000 clones listed, roughly 94% were seen once; the top ten hold 3%. The sample comprised PBMCs. Source of these receptors: a human donor in good health. Some clones in this sample may be carry-over from other donors' samples. The CDR3 runs from the conserved cysteine through the conserved F or W. Fields, in order: D gene, V gene, J gene, CDR3 protein. D genes are given only for firm matches.

.	TRBV4-1	TRBJ1-2	CASSQVPGPNYGYTF
.	TRBV10-3	TRBJ1-2	CAISESRSGYGYTF
.	TRBV5-6	TRBJ1-2	CASSLNSGNTNYGYTF
.	TRBV14	TRBJ2-7	CASSQDLLVDYEQYF
.	TRBV12-5	TRBJ2-7	CASGLLGFLSYEQYF
TRBD1	TRBV6-5	TRBJ1-1	CASTLRTGAEAFF
TRBD2	TRBV5-4	TRBJ2-3	CASSWGTSGGDTQYF
TRBD2	TRBV25-1	TRBJ2-7	CASSEGGLTYEQYF
TRBD2	TRBV5-3	TRBJ2-1	CARVVKRGHLVQFF
.	TRBV9	TRBJ1-5	CASSVGGGNQPQHF
TRBD1	TRBV19	TRBJ2-5	CASTGRTGHQETQYF
TRBD1	TRBV6-6	TRBJ1-2	CASSYPGQVLYGYTF